This T cell receptor (beta chain) derives from a study of beta chain features in type 1 diabetes. Points from the study as a whole: Among all four CD4+ subsets, Type 1 diabetes patients had TCRB CDR3s that were moderately but significantly shorter.

All of the isolated RNA was reverse transcribed, so expressed TCRB transcripts were sequenced. The table came from immunoSEQ multiplex PCR; TCRdb's copy has only in-frame clones and leaves some out. The table shows about 28,000 clones, with 65% occurring only once. This CDR3 region has 14 residues. The V gene's germline CDR1 is LNHNV and CDR2 YYDKDF (reference sequence). V shed 1 base, J shed 5 bases, and the junction held 2 bases outside the gene matches. This clone has just a few counts. Its antigen remains unknown. This sequence joins TRBV15 and TRBJ2-5, with 9 bases aligning to TRBD1. The sequenced sample consisted of Tregs from blood. This receptor was identified in a woman in her twenties or thirties with type 1 diabetes. The CDR3 sequence is CATSRVGQGETQYF. The CDR3 DNA sequence: TGTGCCACCAGCAGAGTCGGACAGGGGGAGACCCAGTACTTC.